The entry below describes one T cell receptor (beta chain). Its antigen is not identified. The sample originates from a study of response to subunit inactivated influenza vaccine. Looked up from germline, CDR1 is SQVTM and CDR2 is ANQGSEA. The ends were cut back, 1 base at V and 0 bases at J, with 10 bases in the middle. The CDR3 loop spans 15 amino acids. From the RT-PCR reads, TCRdb called clonotypes with MiXCR, one entry per CDR3 protein. Among 710,000 or so distinct CDR3 sequences, 15% to 17% were seen once, and the ten largest hold roughly 11%. General observations from the study: The authors put forward the suggestion that each seasonal influenza vaccination may bring in only a limited number of new T cells.

The sequence was collected from a man between 45 and 60 years old who received an inactivated influenza vaccine. Sequencing was performed on PBMCs from blood, taken 11 to 12 days after vaccination. The V and J genes are TRBV29-1 and TRBJ2-1; D uncertain. The CDR3 DNA sequence: TGCAGCGTTGAAGGGCTCCTGAGCTCCTACAATGAGCAGTTCTTC. It is translated as CSVEGLLSSYNEQFF.